This T cell receptor (beta chain) originates from a study of blood T cell repertoires in COVID-19. Study in general: Samples came from the United States, Italy and Spain, spanning acute and convalescent COVID-19. From T cells, B-cell-depleted T cells, or PBMCs came the material, which was cDNA or gDNA.

Germline values: CDR1 SGHRS, CDR2 YFSETQ. V lost 0 bases to trimming and J lost 1 base; unmatched junction nucleotides: 6. This CDR3 region has 16 residues. How the authors handled the data: Amplification of reference gene primers was used by the study to estimate nucleated cell counts. Here immunoSEQ multiplex PCR was the method, and the copy in TCRdb shows in-frame clones only, minus some. V and J calls plus clone size are reproduced from that table; the DNA served to infer D and trimming. The table lists 100,000 or so clones, approximately 86% of them singletons. The chain links TRBV5-1 to TRBJ2-7, with 8 bases matching TRBD1. Sequenced: peripheral blood. The sequence was obtained from a man aged 70 or older with active or convalescent COVID-19. This CDR3 is CASSLGTGKISYEQYF. The CDR3 DNA is TGCGCCAGCAGCTTGGGGACAGGGAAAATTTCCTACGAGCAGTACTTC.